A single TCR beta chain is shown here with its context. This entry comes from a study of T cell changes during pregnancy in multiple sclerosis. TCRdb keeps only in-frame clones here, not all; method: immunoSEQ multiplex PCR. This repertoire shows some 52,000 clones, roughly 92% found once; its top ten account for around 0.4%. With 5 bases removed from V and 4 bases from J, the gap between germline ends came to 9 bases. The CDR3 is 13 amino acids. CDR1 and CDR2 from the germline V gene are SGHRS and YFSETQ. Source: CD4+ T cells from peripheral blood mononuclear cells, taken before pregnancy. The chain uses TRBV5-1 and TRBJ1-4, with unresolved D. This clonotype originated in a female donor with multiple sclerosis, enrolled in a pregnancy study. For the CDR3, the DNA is TGCGCCAGCAGTCGCGCAAATAATGAAAAACTGTTTTTT. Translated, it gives CASSRANNEKLFF. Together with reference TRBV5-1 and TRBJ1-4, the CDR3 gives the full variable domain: KAGVTQTPRYLIKTRGQQVTLSCSPISGHRSVSWYQQTPGQGLQFLFEYFSETQRNKGNFPGRFSGRQFSNSRSEMNVSTLELGDSALYLCASSRANNEKLFFGSGTQLSVL.